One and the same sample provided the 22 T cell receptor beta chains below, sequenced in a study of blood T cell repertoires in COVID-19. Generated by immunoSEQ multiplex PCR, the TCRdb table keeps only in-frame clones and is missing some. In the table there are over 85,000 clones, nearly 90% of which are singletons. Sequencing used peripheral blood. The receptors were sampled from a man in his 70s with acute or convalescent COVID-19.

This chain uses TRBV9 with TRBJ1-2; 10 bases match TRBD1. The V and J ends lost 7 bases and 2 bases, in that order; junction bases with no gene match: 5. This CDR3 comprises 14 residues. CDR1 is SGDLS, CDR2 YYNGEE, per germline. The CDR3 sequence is CASSRQGANYGYTF. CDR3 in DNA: TGTGCCAGCTCCCGACAGGGGGCGAACTATGGCTACACCTTC.

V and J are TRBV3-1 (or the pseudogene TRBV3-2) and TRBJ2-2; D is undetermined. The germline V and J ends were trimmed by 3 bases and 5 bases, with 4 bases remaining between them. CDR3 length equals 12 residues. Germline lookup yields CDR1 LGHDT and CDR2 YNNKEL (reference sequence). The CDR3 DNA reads TGTGCCAGCAGCCAGAGGACCGGGGAGCTGTTTTTT. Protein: CASSQRTGELFF.

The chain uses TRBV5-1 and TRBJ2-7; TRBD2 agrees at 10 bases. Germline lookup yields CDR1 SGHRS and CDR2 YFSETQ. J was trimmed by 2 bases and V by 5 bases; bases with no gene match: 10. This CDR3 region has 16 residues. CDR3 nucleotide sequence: TGCGCCAGCAGGCCGGACTTTAGCGGGGGGACCTACGAGCAGTACTTC. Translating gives CASRPDFSGGTYEQYF.

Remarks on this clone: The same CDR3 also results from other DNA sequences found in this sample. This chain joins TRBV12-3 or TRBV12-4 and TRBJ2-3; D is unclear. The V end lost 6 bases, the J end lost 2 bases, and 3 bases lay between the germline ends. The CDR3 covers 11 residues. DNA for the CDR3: TGTGCCAGCAGCCTCACAGATACGCAGTATTTT. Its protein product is CASSLTDTQYF.

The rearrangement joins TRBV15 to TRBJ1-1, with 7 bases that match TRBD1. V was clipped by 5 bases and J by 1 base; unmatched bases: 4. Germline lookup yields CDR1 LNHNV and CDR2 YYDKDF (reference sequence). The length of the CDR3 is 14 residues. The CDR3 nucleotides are TGTGCCACCAGCGGATGGGACAGGAACACTGAAGCTTTCTTT. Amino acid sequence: CATSGWDRNTEAFF.

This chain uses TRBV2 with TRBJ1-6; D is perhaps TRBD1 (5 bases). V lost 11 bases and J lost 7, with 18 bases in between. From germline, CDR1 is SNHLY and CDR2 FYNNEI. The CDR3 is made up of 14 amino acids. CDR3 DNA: TGTGCCGGCGCGGGGACTTCCACCAATTCACCCCTCCACTTT. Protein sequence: CAGAGTSTNSPLHF.

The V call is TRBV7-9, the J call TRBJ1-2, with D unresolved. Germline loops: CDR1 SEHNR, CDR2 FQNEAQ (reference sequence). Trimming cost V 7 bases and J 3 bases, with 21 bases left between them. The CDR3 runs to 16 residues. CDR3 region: CASTELFRGGDYGYTF. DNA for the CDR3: TGTGCCAGCACCGAACTTTTCCGGGGTGGGGACTATGGCTACACCTTC.

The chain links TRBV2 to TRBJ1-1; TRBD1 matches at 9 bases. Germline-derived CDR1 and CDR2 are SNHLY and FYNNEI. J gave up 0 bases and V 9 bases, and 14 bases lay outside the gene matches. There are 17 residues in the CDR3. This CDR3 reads CARSIGTGISMNTEAFF. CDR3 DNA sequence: TGTGCCAGATCTATCGGGACAGGGATTTCTATGAACACTGAAGCTTTCTTT.

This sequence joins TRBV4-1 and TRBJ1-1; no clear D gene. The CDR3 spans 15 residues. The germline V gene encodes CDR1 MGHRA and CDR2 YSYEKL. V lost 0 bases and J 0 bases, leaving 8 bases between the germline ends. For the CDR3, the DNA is TGCGCCAGCAGCCAAGAGGAACAGATGAACACTGAAGCTTTCTTT. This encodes CASSQEEQMNTEAFF.

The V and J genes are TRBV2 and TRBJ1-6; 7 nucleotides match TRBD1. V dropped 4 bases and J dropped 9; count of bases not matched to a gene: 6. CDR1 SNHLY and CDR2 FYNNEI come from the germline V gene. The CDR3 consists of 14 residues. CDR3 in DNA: TGTGCCAGCAGTGGGGACAGTTTCTTTTCACCCCTCCACTTT. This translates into CASSGDSFFSPLHF.

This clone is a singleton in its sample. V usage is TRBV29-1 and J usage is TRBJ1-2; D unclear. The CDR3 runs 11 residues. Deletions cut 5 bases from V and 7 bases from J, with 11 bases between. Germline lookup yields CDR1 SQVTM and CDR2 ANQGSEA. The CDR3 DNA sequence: TGCAGCGTTCCCAATTACTTTGGCTACACCTTC. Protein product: CSVPNYFGYTF.

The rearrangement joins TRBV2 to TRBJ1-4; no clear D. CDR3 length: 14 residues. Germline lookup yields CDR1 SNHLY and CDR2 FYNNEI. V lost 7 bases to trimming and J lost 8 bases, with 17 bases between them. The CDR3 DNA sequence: TGTGCCAGCAAAAGGGAGGGAAGTGGCGAAAAACTGTTTTTT. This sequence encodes CASKREGSGEKLFF.

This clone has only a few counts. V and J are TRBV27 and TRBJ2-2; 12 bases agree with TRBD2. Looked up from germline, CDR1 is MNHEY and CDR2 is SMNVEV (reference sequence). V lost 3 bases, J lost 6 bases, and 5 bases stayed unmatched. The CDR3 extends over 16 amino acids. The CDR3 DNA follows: TGTGCCAGCAGTTTTCTAGCGGGGGGGCTATCCGGGGAGCTGTTTTTT. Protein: CASSFLAGGLSGELFF.

Written as DNA, the CDR3 is TGTGCCAGCAGCGCGACAGGTCATCAGCCCCAGCATTTT. It yields the protein CASSATGHQPQHF. The genes are TRBV5-5 and TRBJ1-5, with D possibly being TRBD1 (6 bases). Germline CDR1 is SGHKS and CDR2 is YYEKEE (reference sequence). There are 13 residues in the CDR3. V was pared by 4 bases and J by 5 bases, with 10 bases between.

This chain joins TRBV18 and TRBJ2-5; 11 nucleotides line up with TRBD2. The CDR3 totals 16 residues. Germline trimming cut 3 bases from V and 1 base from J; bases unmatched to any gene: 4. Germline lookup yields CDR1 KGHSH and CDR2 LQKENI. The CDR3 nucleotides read TGTGCCAGCTCACCGGCGACTAGCGGGGTCCAAGAGACCCAGTACTTC. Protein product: CASSPATSGVQETQYF.

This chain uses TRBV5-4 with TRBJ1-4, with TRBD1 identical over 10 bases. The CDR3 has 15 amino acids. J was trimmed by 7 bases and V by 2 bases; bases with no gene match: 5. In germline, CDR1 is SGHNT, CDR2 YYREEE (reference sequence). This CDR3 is CASSFRQGAGEKLFF. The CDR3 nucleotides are TGTGCCAGCAGCTTCCGACAGGGGGCAGGTGAAAAACTGTTTTTT.

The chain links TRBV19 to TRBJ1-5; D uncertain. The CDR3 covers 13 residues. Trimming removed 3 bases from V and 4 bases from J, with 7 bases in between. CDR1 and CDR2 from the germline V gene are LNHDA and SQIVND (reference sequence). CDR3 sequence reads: CASSIPDNQPQHF. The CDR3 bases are TGTGCCAGTAGTATCCCAGATAATCAGCCCCAGCATTTT.

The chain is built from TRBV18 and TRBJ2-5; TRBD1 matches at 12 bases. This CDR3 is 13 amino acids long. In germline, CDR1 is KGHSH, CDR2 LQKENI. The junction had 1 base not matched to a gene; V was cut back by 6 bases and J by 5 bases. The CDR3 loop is CASSGTGGETQYF. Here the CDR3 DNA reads TGTGCCAGCTCCGGGACAGGGGGCGAGACCCAGTACTTC.

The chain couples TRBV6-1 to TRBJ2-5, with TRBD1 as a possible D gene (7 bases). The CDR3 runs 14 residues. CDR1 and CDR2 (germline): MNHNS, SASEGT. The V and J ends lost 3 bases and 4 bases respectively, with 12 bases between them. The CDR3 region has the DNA TGTGCCAGCAGTGACGGAGGGGGCTTAGAGACCCAGTACTTC. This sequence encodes CASSDGGGLETQYF.

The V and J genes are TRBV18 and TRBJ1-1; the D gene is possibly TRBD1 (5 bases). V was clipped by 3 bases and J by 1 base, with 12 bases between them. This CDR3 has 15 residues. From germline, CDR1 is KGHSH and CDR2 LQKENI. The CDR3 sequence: CASSPRQNGNTEAFF. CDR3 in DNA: TGTGCCAGCTCACCCCGACAGAACGGGAACACTGAAGCTTTCTTT. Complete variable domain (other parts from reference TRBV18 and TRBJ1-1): NAGVMQNPRHLVRRRGQEARLRCSPMKGHSHVYWYRQLPEEGLKFMVYLQKENIIDESGMPKERFSAEFPKEGPSILRIQQVVRGDSAAYFCASSPRQNGNTEAFFGQGTRLTVV.

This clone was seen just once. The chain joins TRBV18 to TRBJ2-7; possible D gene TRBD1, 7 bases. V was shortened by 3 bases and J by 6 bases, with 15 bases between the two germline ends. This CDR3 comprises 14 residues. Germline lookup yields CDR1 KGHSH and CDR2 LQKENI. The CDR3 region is CASSPRGTPSEQYF. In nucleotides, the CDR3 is TGTGCCAGCTCACCCAGGGGGACTCCTAGCGAGCAGTACTTC.

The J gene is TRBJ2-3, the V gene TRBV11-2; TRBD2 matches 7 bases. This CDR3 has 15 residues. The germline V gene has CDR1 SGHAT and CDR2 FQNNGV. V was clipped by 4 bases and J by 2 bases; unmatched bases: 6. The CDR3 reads CASSSQSGNTDTQYF. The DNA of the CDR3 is TGTGCCAGCAGCTCACAAAGCGGGAACACAGATACGCAGTATTTT. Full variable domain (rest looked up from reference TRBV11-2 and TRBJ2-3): EAGVAQSPRYKIIEKRQSVAFWCNPISGHATLYWYQQILGQGPKLLIQFQNNGVVDDSQLPKDRFSAERLKGVDSTLKIQPAKLEDSAVYLCASSSQSGNTDTQYFGPGTRLTVL.